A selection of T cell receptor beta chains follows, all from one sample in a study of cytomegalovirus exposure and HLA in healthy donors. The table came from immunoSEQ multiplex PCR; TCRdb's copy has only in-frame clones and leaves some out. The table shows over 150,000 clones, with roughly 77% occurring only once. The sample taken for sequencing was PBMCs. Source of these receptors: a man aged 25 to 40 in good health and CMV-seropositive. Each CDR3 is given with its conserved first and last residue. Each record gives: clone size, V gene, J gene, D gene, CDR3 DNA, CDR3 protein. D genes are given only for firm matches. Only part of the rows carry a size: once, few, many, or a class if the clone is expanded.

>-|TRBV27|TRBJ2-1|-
TGTGCCAGCAGTTTTAGGGGTTACAATGAGCAGTTCTTC
CASSFRGYNEQFF
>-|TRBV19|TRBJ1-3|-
TGTGCCAGTAGTATCCTCCGCAGCGAAGCCATATATTTT
CASSILRSEAIYF
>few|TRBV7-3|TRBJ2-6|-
TGTGCCAGCAGCATGGACAGCTCTGGGGCCAACGTCCTGACTTTC
CASSMDSSGANVLTF
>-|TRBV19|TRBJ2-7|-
TGTGCCAGTGGTACGGACAGCCCCCGGGGCGAGCAGTACTTC
CASGTDSPRGEQYF
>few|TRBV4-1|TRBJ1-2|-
TGCGCCAGCAGCCAAGAACCGGGAACGGGCTACACCTTC
CASSQEPGTGYTF
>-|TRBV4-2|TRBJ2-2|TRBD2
TGTGCCAGCAGCCCTCTCGAGGGCGGGGGTACCGGGGAGCTGTTTTTT
CASSPLEGGGTGELFF
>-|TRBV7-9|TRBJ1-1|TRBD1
TGTGCCAGCAGAAGGACAGGGGACGGTTTAGAAGCTTTCTTT
CASRRTGDGLEAFF
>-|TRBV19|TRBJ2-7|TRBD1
TGTGCCAGTAGCAGGGGACAGGGTACCTACGAGCAGTACTTC
CASSRGQGTYEQYF
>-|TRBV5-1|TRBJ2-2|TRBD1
TGCGCCAGCAGCGCGACAGGGGTGGCCGGGGAGCTGTTTTTT
CASSATGVAGELFF
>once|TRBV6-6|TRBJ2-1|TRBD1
TGTGCCAGCAGTTCGGGACAGGTTGAGCAGTTCTTC
CASSSGQVEQFF
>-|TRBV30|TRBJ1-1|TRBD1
TGTGCCCTGGACAGGGGCGACACTGAAGCTTTCTTT
CALDRGDTEAFF
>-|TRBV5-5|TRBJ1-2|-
TGTGCCAGCAGCTCCGGGGGGGAGGGCTACACCTTC
CASSSGGEGYTF
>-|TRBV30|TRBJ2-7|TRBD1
TGTGCCAGCTATCGGACAGGGAGACACGAGCAGTACTTC
CASYRTGRHEQYF
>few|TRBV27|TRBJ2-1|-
TGTGCCAGCAGCCGGAGAGATGAGCAGTTCTTC
CASSRRDEQFF
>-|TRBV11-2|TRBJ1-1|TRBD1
TGTGCCAGCAGCCTAACCCAGGGGGCAGTGGAAGCTTTCTTT
CASSLTQGAVEAFF
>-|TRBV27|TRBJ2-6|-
TGTGCCAGCAGTTTCAGAGGGCCCCGGACTGGGGCCAACGTCCTGACTTTC
CASSFRGPRTGANVLTF
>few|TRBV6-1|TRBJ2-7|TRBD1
TGTGCCAGCAGTCATCCGGGACAGGCCTACGTGGGGCAGTACTTC
CASSHPGQAYVGQYF
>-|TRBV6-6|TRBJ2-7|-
TGTGCCAGCAGTTACGAGTACGATACCTACGAGCAGTACTTC
CASSYEYDTYEQYF
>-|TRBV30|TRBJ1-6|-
TGTGCCTGGAGGGAAGGGGGATACAATTCACCCCTCCACTTT
CAWREGGYNSPLHF
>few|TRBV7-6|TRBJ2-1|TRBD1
TGTGCCAGCAGCTTAGCCGGGACAGGGCCCGCGGATGAGCAGTTCTTC
CASSLAGTGPADEQFF
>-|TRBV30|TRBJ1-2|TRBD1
TGTGCCTGGAGGGGACAGGGGGCGGTTTGGGGCTACACCTTC
CAWRGQGAVWGYTF
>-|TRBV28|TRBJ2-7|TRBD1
TGTGCCAGCAGCGCCGGGGCGTCAGGGGGCGTGAGCGAGCAGTACTTC
CASSAGASGGVSEQYF
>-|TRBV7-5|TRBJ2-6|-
TGTGTCAGAAGTCATGAGGGGGCGCTCTCTGGGGCCAACGTCCTGACTTTC
CVRSHEGALSGANVLTF
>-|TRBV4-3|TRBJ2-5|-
TGCGCCAGCAGCACGACTAGATTGGAGACCCAGTACTTC
CASSTTRLETQYF
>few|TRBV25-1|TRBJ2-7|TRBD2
TGTGCCAGCAGTGGACAGGGACTAGCGGGGGGGCAAGGTTACGAGCAGTACTTC
CASSGQGLAGGQGYEQYF
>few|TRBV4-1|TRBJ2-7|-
TGCGCCAGCAGCCAAGGGCACTACGAGCAGTACTTC
CASSQGHYEQYF
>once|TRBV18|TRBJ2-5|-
TGTGCCAGCTCACCTTCAGAAGAGACCCAGTACTTC
CASSPSEETQYF
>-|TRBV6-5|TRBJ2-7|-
TGTGCCAGCAGCCCCAGCGGCGGGACTTTCTACGAGCAGTACTTC
CASSPSGGTFYEQYF
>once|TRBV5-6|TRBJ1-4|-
TGTGCCAGCAGCTTATTTTCTGGACAGTATAATGAAAAACTGTTTTTT
CASSLFSGQYNEKLFF
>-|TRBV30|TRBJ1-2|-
TGTGCCTGGAGTGCAGCGAACTATGGCTACACCTTC
CAWSAANYGYTF
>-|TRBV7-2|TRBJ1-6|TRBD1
TGTGCCACAAAGGGGGCGAGCTCCTATAATTCACCCCTCCACTTT
CATKGASSYNSPLHF
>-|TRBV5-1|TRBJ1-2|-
TGCGCCAGCAGCTACCCGGGCGGGAGTGGCTACACCTTC
CASSYPGGSGYTF
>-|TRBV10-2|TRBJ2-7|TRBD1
TGCGCCAGCAGTGAGATCCCAGGGGGCGGGTACGAGCAGTACTTC
CASSEIPGGGYEQYF
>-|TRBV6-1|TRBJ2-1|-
TGTGCCAGCAGTCCCCCAACCTACAATGAGCAGTTCTTC
CASSPPTYNEQFF
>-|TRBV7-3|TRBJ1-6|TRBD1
TGTGCCAGCATCACGCGCGGCCGGGACAGGGTTTCACCCCTCCACTTT
CASITRGRDRVSPLHF
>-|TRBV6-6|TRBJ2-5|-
TGTGCCAGCACCAATGGGGGCTCCCTGTTTCAGTACTTC
CASTNGGSLFQYF
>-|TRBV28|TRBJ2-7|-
TGTGCCAGCAGTCCATCAGGGGTGTCGTGCGAGCAGTACTTC
CASSPSGVSCEQYF
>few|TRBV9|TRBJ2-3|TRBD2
TGTGCCAGCAGCGTAGAAGGAGCGGGGTATCTCGATACGCAGTATTTT
CASSVEGAGYLDTQYF
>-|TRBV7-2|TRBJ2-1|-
TGTGCCAGCAGCTTAAACCCCAGCAATGAGCAGTTCTTC
CASSLNPSNEQFF
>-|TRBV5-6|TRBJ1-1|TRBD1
TGTGCCAGCAGCCTTAGAATGGACAGGGGTCTTGGCACTGAAGCTTTCTTT
CASSLRMDRGLGTEAFF
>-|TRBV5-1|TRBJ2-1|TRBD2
TGCGCCAGCAGCTGGGGACTAGCTGACTACAATGAGCAGTTCTTC
CASSWGLADYNEQFF
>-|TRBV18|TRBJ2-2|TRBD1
TGTGCCAGCTCACCAGGGACAGGGAGCACCGGGGAGCTGTTTTTT
CASSPGTGSTGELFF
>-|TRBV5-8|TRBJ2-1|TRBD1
TGTGCCAGCAGTTTTCCGGGACAGGGTTTTCCGAGCAATGAGCAGTTCTTC
CASSFPGQGFPSNEQFF
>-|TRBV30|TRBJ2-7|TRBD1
TGTGCCTGGGGGACAGGGTCCTACGAGCAGTACTTC
CAWGTGSYEQYF